These 10 T cell receptor beta chains came from one sample sequenced in a study of T cell changes during pregnancy in multiple sclerosis (dated by TCRdb to about 2019). The protocol used for the library was the immunoSEQ multiplex PCR assay. TCRdb stores this immuneACCESS table with in-frame sequences only. Part of the clones is absent; in the studies checked, under half of the shortfall reflects unresolved V genes, and no reason is known for the rest. This sample gives 60,000 to 75,000 clones in total; roughly 92% of them show up just once. Clones ranked in the top ten supply about 3% of the sample. Specimen: CD8+ T cells from peripheral blood mononuclear cells, collected in the second trimester of pregnancy. These receptors all come from a female donor with multiple sclerosis, enrolled in a pregnancy study.

The chain employs TRBV13 and TRBJ2-1; TRBD2 aligns across 11 bases. The CDR3 is 15 amino acids. CDR1 and CDR2 (germline): PRHDT, FYEKMQ (reference sequence). V dropped 1 base and J dropped 6; count of bases not matched to a gene: 2. The CDR3 region is CASSLVAGGFNEQFF. The CDR3 DNA is TGTGCCAGCAGCTTAGTAGCGGGAGGGTTCAATGAGCAGTTCTTC.

V and J are TRBV28 and TRBJ2-1; D ambiguous. This CDR3 has 15 amino acids. Germline V lookup: CDR1 MDHEN, CDR2 SYDVKM. The V and J ends lost 3 bases and 0 bases respectively, with 9 bases between them. The CDR3 is CASSFRPSSYNEQFF. The CDR3 DNA sequence: TGTGCCAGCAGTTTTCGCCCGAGCTCCTACAATGAGCAGTTCTTC.

The chain has TRBV25-1 and TRBJ2-2, with D possibly being TRBD2 (5 bases). Germline CDR1 and CDR2: MGHDK and SYGVNS. The CDR3 consists of 14 residues. The CDR3 region is CATEGDPNTGELFF. In DNA, the CDR3 is TGTGCTACCGAGGGAGATCCTAACACCGGGGAGCTGTTTTTT.

The chain couples TRBV28 to TRBJ2-7; 7 bases align to TRBD1. V was clipped by 3 bases and J by 4 bases; unmatched bases: 6. CDR3 length: 14 residues. Germline V CDR1 and CDR2: MDHEN, SYDVKM. The DNA of the CDR3 is TGTGCCAGCAGTTTTATCACAGGGGCGTACGAGCAGTACTTC. Translation gives CASSFITGAYEQYF.

The chain uses TRBV28 and TRBJ2-3, with D possibly matching TRBD2 (5 bases). The length of the CDR3 is 13 residues. The V end lost 5 bases, the J end lost 2 bases, and 8 bases lay between the germline ends. CDR1 MDHEN and CDR2 SYDVKM come from the germline V gene. The CDR3 coding sequence is TGTGCCAGCAGTAGGACTGTCACAGATACGCAGTATTTT. Its protein product is CASSRTVTDTQYF.

The V gene is TRBV7-6, the J gene TRBJ1-1; D unresolved. V lost 5 bases and J lost 3, with 10 bases in between. Looked up from germline, CDR1 is SGHVS and CDR2 is FNYEAQ. This CDR3 comprises 13 residues. Written as DNA, the CDR3 is TGTGCCAGCAGCGCCGGGATCCACACTGAAGCTTTCTTT. This codes for CASSAGIHTEAFF.

The chain employs TRBV6-5 and TRBJ2-7, with D perhaps matching TRBD2 (7 bases). CDR1 MNHEY and CDR2 SVGAGI come from the germline V gene. The CDR3 length is 14 residues. The germline V and J ends were trimmed by 2 bases and 4 bases, with 12 bases remaining between them. CDR3 protein: CASSYQGGGYEQYF. CDR3 DNA: TGTGCCAGCAGTTACCAAGGGGGGGGTTACGAGCAGTACTTC.

V and J are TRBV6-5 and TRBJ2-5; 9 bases are a match to TRBD2. J lost 4 bases, V lost 8 bases, and 11 bases had no gene match. There are 15 residues in the CDR3. CDR1 MNHEY and CDR2 SVGAGI come from the germline V gene. This chain's CDR3 is CASGPLAGARETQYF. The CDR3 bases are TGTGCCAGCGGACCTTTAGCGGGAGCGAGAGAGACCCAGTACTTC.

This clone was seen only once. The rearrangement joins TRBV7-6 to TRBJ2-1; TRBD2 matches 12 bases. The CDR3 covers 15 residues. With 4 bases clipped from V and 8 bases from J, the junction kept 6 bases outside the gene matches. The germline gives CDR1 SGHVS, CDR2 FNYEAQ. The CDR3 protein is CASSSLAGGIHEQFF. DNA of the CDR3: TGTGCCAGCAGCTCGCTAGCGGGAGGGATCCATGAGCAGTTCTTC.

The chain is built from TRBV4-1 and TRBJ2-3, with 8 nucleotides matching TRBD2. Germline V CDR1 and CDR2: MGHRA, YSYEKL. J gave up 2 bases and V 0 bases, and 10 bases lay outside the gene matches. This CDR3 has 18 amino acids. The CDR3: CASSQDVPRLAYTDTQYF. CDR3 coding DNA: TGCGCCAGCAGCCAAGATGTCCCCCGACTAGCGTACACAGATACGCAGTATTTT.